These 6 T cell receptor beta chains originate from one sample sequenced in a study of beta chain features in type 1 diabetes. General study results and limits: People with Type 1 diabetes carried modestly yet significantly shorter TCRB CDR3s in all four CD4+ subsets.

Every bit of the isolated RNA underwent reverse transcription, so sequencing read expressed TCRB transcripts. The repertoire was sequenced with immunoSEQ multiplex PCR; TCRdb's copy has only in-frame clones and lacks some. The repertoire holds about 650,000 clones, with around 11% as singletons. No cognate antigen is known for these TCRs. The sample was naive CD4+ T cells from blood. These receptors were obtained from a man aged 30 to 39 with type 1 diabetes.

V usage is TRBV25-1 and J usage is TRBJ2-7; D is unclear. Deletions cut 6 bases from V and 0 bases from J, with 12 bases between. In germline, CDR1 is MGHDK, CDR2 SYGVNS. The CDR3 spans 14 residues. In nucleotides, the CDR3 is TGTGCCAGCAGGCTGGACGGAAGCTCCTACGAGCAGTACTTC. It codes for CASRLDGSSYEQYF.

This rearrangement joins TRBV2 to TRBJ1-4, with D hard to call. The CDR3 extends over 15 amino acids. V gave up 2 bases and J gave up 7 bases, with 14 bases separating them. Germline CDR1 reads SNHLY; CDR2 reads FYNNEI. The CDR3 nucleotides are TGTGCCAGCAGTGAACACGGTCCAGAAGGTGAAAAACTGTTTTTT. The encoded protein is CASSEHGPEGEKLFF.

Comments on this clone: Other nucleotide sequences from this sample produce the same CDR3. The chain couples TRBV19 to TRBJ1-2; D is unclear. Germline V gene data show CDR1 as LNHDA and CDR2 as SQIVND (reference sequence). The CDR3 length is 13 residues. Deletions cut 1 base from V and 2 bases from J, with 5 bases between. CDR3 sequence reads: CASSIVGNYGYTF. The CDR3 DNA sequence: TGTGCCAGTAGTATAGTCGGGAACTATGGCTACACCTTC. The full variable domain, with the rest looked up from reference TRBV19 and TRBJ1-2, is DGGITQSPKYLFRKEGQNVTLSCEQNLNHDAMYWYRQDPGQGLRLIYYSQIVNDFQKGDIAEGYSVSREKKESFPLTVTSAQKNPTAFYLCASSIVGNYGYTFGSGTRLTVV.

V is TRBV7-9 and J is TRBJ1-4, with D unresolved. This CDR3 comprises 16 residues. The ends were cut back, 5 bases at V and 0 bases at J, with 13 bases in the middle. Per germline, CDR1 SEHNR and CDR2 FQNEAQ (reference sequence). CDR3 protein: CASSPNAAPTNEKLFF. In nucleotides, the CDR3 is TGTGCCAGCAGCCCCAACGCAGCTCCAACTAATGAAAAACTGTTTTTT.

The CDR3 bases are TGTGCCAGCAGCCCCCAAAGCAGATCCTACGAGCAGTACTTC. Amino acids: CASSPQSRSYEQYF. The rearrangement links TRBV5-6 to TRBJ2-7; no reliable D call. The CDR3 totals 14 residues. Germline V gene sequence: CDR1 SGHDT, CDR2 YYEEEE. The V gene lost 4 bases and the J gene lost 1 base, with 12 bases spanning the gap.

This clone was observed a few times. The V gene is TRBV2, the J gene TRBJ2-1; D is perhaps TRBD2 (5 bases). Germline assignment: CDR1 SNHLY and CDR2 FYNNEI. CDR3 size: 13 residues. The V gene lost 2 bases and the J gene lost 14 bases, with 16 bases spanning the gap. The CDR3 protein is CASSEPARAYEFF. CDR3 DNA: TGTGCCAGCAGTGAACCCGCGCGGGCATATGAGTTCTTC.